The rows below give T cell receptor beta chains drawn from one sample of a study of prognosis after radiotherapy for stage I lung cancer. MiXCR, applied by TCRdb to the multiplex PCR reads, yields one record per CDR3 protein. Among about 35,000 distinct CDR3 sequences listed, less than 35% were seen once. This specimen was PBMCs, taken before or after stereotactic body radiation therapy (not recorded which). Source of these receptors: a donor over 45 with non-small cell lung cancer. Both conserved end residues are part of each CDR3.

TRBV9,TRBJ1-3,CASSVTPQTSGNTIYF
TRBV6-1,TRBJ2-6,CASSDHSSGANVLTF
TRBV20-1,TRBJ2-2,CSARGQGATELFF
TRBV19,TRBJ2-3,CASMSSTSGQGEAQYF
TRBV5-1,TRBJ2-7,CASSLKVISYEHYF
TRBV6-1,TRBJ2-1,CASSANHTIPEQFF
TRBV5-4,TRBJ1-1,CASGPTGGGNTEAFF
TRBV20-1,TRBJ2-7,CSASGRPYEQYF
TRBV6-5,TRBJ2-7,CASSSQEGCSYEHYF
TRBV28,TRBJ1-2,CASSPVTGVHRGYTF
TRBV20-1,TRBJ2-5,CSAADSTVGRAQYF
TRBV25-1,TRBJ2-2,CASSHRYRGRAGELVF
TRBV4-1,TRBJ1-4,CASSQVAQGDEKLFF
TRBV6-1,TRBJ2-7,CASSLGTSGNYEQYF
TRBV7-9,TRBJ1-1,CASSLSRPGGRNTEAFF
TRBV2,TRBJ2-2,CASLRQGGTGELFF
TRBV11-2,TRBJ2-5,CASSLTSGDETQYF
TRBV5-1,TRBJ2-3,CAISLGLAGGIDTQYF
TRBV27,TRBJ2-7,CASSLSMLLGTGQGPYEQYF
TRBV5-1,TRBJ1-5,CASSPQGGGNHPQHF
TRBV5-4,TRBJ2-1,CASSYDRANEQLF
TRBV5-5,TRBJ2-2,CASSLLGYRYPNTGELFF
TRBV4-1,TRBJ1-1,CASSQEGFLMNTEAFF
TRBV6-2/TRBV6-3,TRBJ2-1,CASSYSGGGGRAREQFF
TRBV27,TRBJ1-6,CASSGSPSSYNSPLHF
TRBV12-3/TRBV12-4,TRBJ1-3,CASSLRQGGNTIYF
TRBV24-1,TRBJ2-1,CATSDPGQGAGNEQFF
TRBV6-2/TRBV6-3,TRBJ1-3,CASSYSLSGNTIYF
TRBV4-1,TRBJ2-7,CASSQVWGTGAYEQYF
TRBV27,TRBJ2-1,CASSFSGSSYNEQFF
TRBV20-1,TRBJ2-7,CSARLAGGLYF
TRBV5-1,TRBJ1-1,CASSSGQRNTEAFF
TRBV7-9,TRBJ2-3,CASSLGGGASTDTQYF
TRBV6-1,TRBJ1-5,CASRASGDNQPQHF
TRBV11-3,TRBJ1-2,CASSPETRVWANYGYTF
TRBV7-8,TRBJ1-1,CASSLGVGTEAFF
TRBV20-1,TRBJ2-1,CSAKGTSGRTSVPRIYNEQFF
TRBV7-2,TRBJ2-7,CASSLSQGSYEQYF
TRBV30,TRBJ1-3,CAWSAVWVGNTIYF
TRBV6-5,TRBJ2-1,CASSYQGVNEQFF
TRBV2,TRBJ1-2,CASSESDSLNYGYTF
TRBV6-1,TRBJ1-5,CASSPSLGQGRQQQHF
TRBV9,TRBJ2-3,CASSDTGTHTDTQYF
TRBV2,TRBJ2-5,CAISELASGGPGETQYF
TRBV19,TRBJ2-7,CASSPRRSHKQYF
TRBV7-9,TRBJ2-5,CASSLTMGYETQYF
TRBV6-1,TRBJ1-2,CASSEIRAIEGYTF
TRBV27,TRBJ2-3,CASSPEQGTDTQYF
TRBV11-3,TRBJ2-3,CASSPSGTGGTDTQYF
TRBV9,TRBJ1-2,CASSVDGQGNYGCTF
TRBV7-9,TRBJ1-4,CASTLDDEKLFF
TRBV19,TRBJ1-1,CASRFAKGTEAFF
TRBV6-2/TRBV6-3,TRBJ2-5,CASGRTRQETQYF
TRBV3-1,TRBJ1-2,CASSRSGTGGGYTF